The clone carrying this TCR beta chain was seen at least ten times. Its antigen is undetermined. TCRdb reprocessed the reads with MiXCR, giving one entry per CDR3 protein. The sample yields more than 150,000 distinct CDR3 sequences, roughly 19% seen once. The sample originates from a study of T cell repertoires in cytomegalovirus infection. Study background: The public TCR beta signatures pointed to both CMV infection and matching HLA type.

V gave up 2 bases and J gave up 5 bases, with 6 bases separating them. Germline CDR1 and CDR2: SGHNT and YENEEA. The CDR3 sequence is 13 residues long. Findings of the study overall: Dominant in the ex vivo response were TCR beta clonotypes restricted by HLA-C and specific for CMV. CMV carriers with the relevant HLA were identified by cumulative public TCR beta family frequency.

Sequences were obtained from PBMCs. J is TRBJ2-2 and V is TRBV11-3; D remains ambiguous. The clonotype was recovered from a human donor in good health (CMV status not recorded). Some clones in this sample may be carry-over from other donors' samples. In nucleotides, the CDR3 is TGTGCCAGCAGCTTATGGGGAACCGGGGAGCTGTTTTTT. The encoded protein is CASSLWGTGELFF.